The 12 T cell receptor beta chains below come from one sample, sequenced in a study of cytomegalovirus exposure and HLA in healthy donors. PCR was performed using 60 Vbeta and 13 Jbeta primers. Assay used: immunoSEQ multiplex PCR; TCRdb lists only in-frame clones, some missing. The sample records a few hundred thousand clones, about 77% being singletons. The sample was PBMCs. The receptor source for this set is a young woman in good health and CMV-seronegative.

This clone was counted between two and nine times. The chain uses TRBV9 and TRBJ2-1; tentative D call: TRBD2 (6 bases). Per germline, CDR1 SGDLS and CDR2 YYNGEE. There are 16 residues in the CDR3. V lost 4 bases to trimming and J lost 9 bases, with 23 bases between them. The CDR3 reads CASSQWTTLDGSEQFF. Written as DNA, the CDR3 is TGTGCCAGCAGCCAATGGACTACCTTGGACGGAAGTGAGCAGTTCTTC.

The chain uses TRBV19 and TRBJ2-3; TRBD2 is a possible D gene (5 bases). V was pared by 9 bases and J by 4 bases, with 23 bases between. Per the germline V gene, CDR1 is LNHDA and CDR2 is SQIVND (reference sequence). This CDR3 is 16 amino acids long. The CDR3 sequence is CASAIRGSPSSDTQYF. CDR3 sequence (DNA): TGTGCCAGCGCTATCCGAGGGAGCCCGTCGTCAGATACGCAGTATTTT.

This chain joins TRBV6-5 and TRBJ1-2, with D possibly TRBD1 on 6 matching bases. V lost 5 bases and J lost 1, with 11 bases in between. The CDR3 is 14 amino acids. In germline, CDR1 is MNHEY, CDR2 SVGAGI. The CDR3 nucleotides read TGTGCCAGCAGTACCCACAGGGTTAACTATGGCTACACCTTC. This sequence encodes CASSTHRVNYGYTF.

A single count supports this clone. One end of the junction is discordant with germline, which a read error may explain. The V gene is TRBV5-1, the J gene TRBJ1-1; the D is unclear. The CDR3 runs to 14 residues. Germline CDR1 and CDR2: SGHRS and YFSETQ. The DNA for the CDR3 is TGCGCCGGCAGCCCTGGGCAGCCGAACACTGAAGCTTTCTTT. Translating it yields CAGSPGQPNTEAFF.

This clone showed up just a few times. The gene calls are TRBV18 and TRBJ2-5; TRBD1 matches at 10 bases. V trimming: 0 bases; J trimming: 5 bases; junction bases outside the gene matches: 3. Germline V lookup: CDR1 KGHSH, CDR2 LQKENI. The CDR3 runs 15 residues. In nucleotides, the CDR3 is TGTGCCAGCTCACCACCGGGACAGGGGTGGGAGACCCAGTACTTC. Translated, it gives CASSPPGQGWETQYF.

V is TRBV5-8 and J is TRBJ2-2; weak D call: TRBD1 (6 bases). The length of the CDR3 is 15 residues. Germline lookup yields CDR1 SGHTS and CDR2 YDEGEE. V lost 4 bases, J lost 3 bases, and 13 bases lay in between. CDR3 protein: CASSPGAGYTGELFF. CDR3 nucleotides: TGTGCCAGCAGCCCAGGGGCAGGGTACACCGGGGAGCTGTTTTTT. Looking up the rest from reference TRBV5-8 and TRBJ2-2 gives the full variable domain: EAGVTQSPTHLIKTRGQQATLRCSPISGHTSVYWYQQALGLGLQFLLWYDEGEERNRGNFPPRFSGRQFPNYSSELNVNALELEDSALYLCASSPGAGYTGELFFGEGSRLTVL.

The gene calls are TRBV29-1 and TRBJ1-5, with 7 bases matching TRBD1. The CDR3 runs to 13 residues. Germline values: CDR1 SQVTM, CDR2 ANQGSEA. V trimming: 6 bases; J trimming: 7 bases; junction bases outside the gene matches: 9. Here the CDR3 DNA reads TGCAGCGTCCAAAAGGGGGCTGGGCAGCCCCAGCATTTT. As protein: CSVQKGAGQPQHF.

This chain links TRBV7-9 with TRBJ2-4; 7 nucleotides align to TRBD2. V was pared by 8 bases and J by 4 bases, with 8 bases of the junction left unmatched. The CDR3 spans 14 residues. Germline V gene lookup returns CDR1 SEHNR and CDR2 FQNEAQ (reference sequence). CDR3 in amino acids: CASGLLAKKNIQYF. DNA for the CDR3: TGTGCCAGCGGACTACTAGCGAAAAAAAACATTCAGTACTTC.

The chain has TRBV21-1 and TRBJ2-5; TRBD1 is taken as the D call from the table, unchecked against the DNA. TRBV21-1 is an annotated pseudogene. This CDR3 has 14 amino acids. In nucleotides, the CDR3 is TGTGCCAGCAGGGATTCCGCCAGGGTGGAGACCCAGTACTTC. Protein product: CASRDSARVETQYF.

This clone occurred once. The rearrangement joins TRBV27 to TRBJ2-2; D possibly corresponds to TRBD2 (6 bases). Trimming removed 7 bases at V and 6 bases at J, with 18 bases between. The CDR3 runs to 15 residues. Germline V lookup: CDR1 MNHEY, CDR2 SMNVEV (reference sequence). CDR3 residues: CASTLTRAGSGELFF. The DNA of the CDR3 is TGTGCCAGCACCCTGACTAGGGCAGGCTCCGGGGAGCTGTTTTTT.

The V call is TRBV4-1, the J call TRBJ2-5; tentatively, D is TRBD2 (6 bases). The V gene lost 4 bases and the J gene lost 10 bases, with 19 bases spanning the gap. The V gene's germline CDR1 is MGHRA and CDR2 YSYEKL. The CDR3 is 14 amino acids. The CDR3 DNA sequence: TGCGCCAGCAGCCCGGGGGTGCGGCTCGTTGTCCAGTACTTC. Translating it yields CASSPGVRLVVQYF.

The genes are TRBV5-1 and TRBJ2-6, with 11 bases aligning to TRBD1. CDR1 SGHRS and CDR2 YFSETQ come from the germline V gene. The trim removed 4 bases at V and 0 bases at J, leaving 3 bases unmatched. CDR3 length: 17 residues. The CDR3, as DNA: TGCGCCAGCAGCGACGGGACAGGGGGCTCTGGGGCCAACGTCCTGACTTTC. This sequence encodes CASSDGTGGSGANVLTF.